Listed below are T cell receptor beta chains from one sample, sequenced in a study of cytomegalovirus exposure and HLA in healthy donors. Here immunoSEQ multiplex PCR was the method, and the copy in TCRdb shows in-frame clones only, minus some. The sample contains approximately 160,000 clones, over 70% of which appear only once. Sequenced input: PBMCs. These receptors came from a woman aged 45-59 years in good health and CMV-seropositive. Both conserved end residues are part of each CDR3. A D gene is named only where the DNA matches it firmly. Clone size appears in some rows only: once, few, many, or a class for an expanded clone.

v_gene	abundance	d_gene	j_gene	CDR3nt	CDR3aa
TRBV11-3	.	.	TRBJ1-2	TGTGCCAGCAGCTTGACGGGATACACTGGCTACACCTTC	CASSLTGYTGYTF
TRBV30	.	TRBD1	TRBJ2-2	TGTGCCTGGTCCGTCCCTGGGGCGGGACAGGTGACCGGGGAGCTGTTTTTT	CAWSVPGAGQVTGELFF
TRBV4-2	.	TRBD2	TRBJ2-7	TGTGCCAGCAGCCAAGGAGGGAGGGACGAGCAGTACTTC	CASSQGGRDEQYF
TRBV30	.	TRBD1	TRBJ1-1	TGTGTCGGTGACAGGGTGAACACTGAAGCTTTCTTT	CVGDRVNTEAFF
TRBV19	.	.	TRBJ1-1	TGTGCCAGTAGAGCCGGACGGGGTACAGAAGCTTTCTTT	CASRAGRGTEAFF
TRBV2	.	TRBD1	TRBJ1-3	TGTGCCAGCACCTATGACAGGGTCTCTGGAAACACCATATATTTT	CASTYDRVSGNTIYF
TRBV7-3	.	.	TRBJ2-5	TGTGCCAGCAGCTGGACAGACCAAGAGACCCAGTACTTC	CASSWTDQETQYF
TRBV2	once	.	TRBJ2-3	TGTGCCAGCGCTCTAGTATCAGGCACAGATACGCAGTATTTT	CASALVSGTDTQYF
TRBV30	.	.	TRBJ2-3	TGTGCCTCAAAAGCGGGAGATACGCAGTATTTT	CASKAGDTQYF
TRBV9	.	TRBD2	TRBJ2-2	TGTGCCAGCAGCGTAGCGCCCAGCGGGACCTCCGGGGAGCTGTTTTTT	CASSVAPSGTSGELFF
TRBV18	.	.	TRBJ2-2	TGTGCCAGCTCACCTGGCCCGGGGATGGACACCGGGGAGCTGTTTTTT	CASSPGPGMDTGELFF
TRBV6-6	.	TRBD1	TRBJ1-3	TGTGCCAGCAGTTGGGGACAGTTCTCTGGAAACACCATATATTTT	CASSWGQFSGNTIYF
TRBV4-2	.	.	TRBJ2-3	TGTGCCAGCAGCCCCCGACAGGGAGGCCCAGATACGCAGTATTTT	CASSPRQGGPDTQYF
TRBV5-4	.	TRBD2	TRBJ2-1	TGTGCCAGCAGCTTGGGGGCGGGACTAGCGGGAATGTTCTTC	CASSLGAGLAGMFF
TRBV6-5	.	.	TRBJ2-7	TGTGCCAGCAGACCCGGTAGAGGAACCTACGAGCAGTACTTC	CASRPGRGTYEQYF
TRBV15	.	.	TRBJ1-5	TGTGCCACCAGCAGAGATTCAGGGTCCAATCAGCCCCAGCATTTT	CATSRDSGSNQPQHF
TRBV30	.	TRBD1	TRBJ2-7	TGTGCCTGGGGGACAGGGGGCAGAAGGTACGAGCAGTACTTC	CAWGTGGRRYEQYF
TRBV19	.	.	TRBJ1-1	TGTGCCAGTAGTATGGGGGGTTTGGGCACTGAAGCTTTCTTT	CASSMGGLGTEAFF
TRBV4-1	.	.	TRBJ1-1	TGCGCCAGCAGCCACAACTCGCGGAGTGGCGGCACTGAAGCTTTCTTT	CASSHNSRSGGTEAFF
TRBV7-2	.	TRBD1	TRBJ1-5	TGTGCCAGCAGCTTCCGGGACAGGGGAGTGGATCAGCCCCAGCATTTT	CASSFRDRGVDQPQHF
TRBV4-3	.	.	TRBJ1-5	TGCGCCAGCAGCCAAGAAGTGACAGAGGAGCCCCAGCATTTT	CASSQEVTEEPQHF
TRBV10-2	.	TRBD1	TRBJ1-5	TGCGCCAGCAGTTCGGACAGGGCCTATCAGCCCCAGCATTTT	CASSSDRAYQPQHF
TRBV30	.	.	TRBJ1-2	TGTGCCTGGAGGTCAAAGGGAGCTAACTATGGCTACACCTTC	CAWRSKGANYGYTF
TRBV5-8	few	.	TRBJ2-3	TGTGCCAGCAGCTCGGGGGGCCAGCGGGTGGCAGATACGCAGTATTTT	CASSSGGQRVADTQYF
TRBV2	.	.	TRBJ1-5	TGTGCCAGCAGTGACAGGGGCCGGACCTCAGAGAGGCCCCAGCATTTT	CASSDRGRTSERPQHF
TRBV2	.	TRBD1	TRBJ1-2	TGTGCCAGCAGTGAAGCGGAGGGACAGATCTATGGCTACACCTTC	CASSEAEGQIYGYTF
TRBV27	few	TRBD2	TRBJ2-5	TGTGCCAGCAGCCCCACCGGGGGAGCGGGAGGGAGTTTGTACTTC	CASSPTGGAGGSLYF
TRBV6-1	.	.	TRBJ1-3	TGTGCCAGCAGCGAATCCCCCCAGGGGTCTGGAAACACCATATATTTT	CASSESPQGSGNTIYF
TRBV5-1	.	TRBD1	TRBJ1-5	TGCGCCAGCAGCCGGGGGGACAGGTCAAGCAATCAGCCCCAGCATTTT	CASSRGDRSSNQPQHF
TRBV27	.	.	TRBJ2-6	TGTGCCAGCAGTTTATTCTCTTTGAGTCTCGGTGGCTCGAACTCTGGGGCCAACGGCCTGACTTTC	CASSLFSLSLGGSNSGANGLTF
TRBV4-1	few	.	TRBJ2-1	TGCGCCAGCAGCCGTAGCCTCCAGGACTACAGATCCGATGAGCAGTTCTTC	CASSRSLQDYRSDEQFF
TRBV27	.	.	TRBJ2-5	TGTGCCAGCAGTCCCTCACTAGTTTCCCAAGAGACCCAGTACTTC	CASSPSLVSQETQYF
TRBV4-3	.	.	TRBJ2-3	TGCGCCAGCAGCCAAGATTCAACGGGGGTCACAGATACGCAGTATTTT	CASSQDSTGVTDTQYF
TRBV19	few	.	TRBJ1-2	TGTGCCAGTAGGATGGGACACGACCGCTATGGCTACACCTTC	CASRMGHDRYGYTF
TRBV11-3	.	.	TRBJ2-1	TGTGCCAGCAGCTTGACAGGGGAGGGAAGGGAGTTCTTC	CASSLTGEGREFF
TRBV7-2	.	.	TRBJ1-2	TGTGCCAGCAGCTTAGACTGGAGAACTAACTATGGCTACACCTTC	CASSLDWRTNYGYTF
TRBV11-2	.	TRBD1	TRBJ1-1	TGTGCCAGCAGCACCTACAGGGGGAACACTGAAGCTTTCTTT	CASSTYRGNTEAFF
TRBV5-5	once	.	TRBJ2-5	TGTGCCAGCAGCCCACAGGGAGAGACCCAGTACTTC	CASSPQGETQYF
TRBV19	.	TRBD2	TRBJ2-7	TGTGCCAGTAGTATGAGCGGGAGGGCCTCTGCCGAGCAGTACTTC	CASSMSGRASAEQYF
TRBV4-3	.	TRBD2	TRBJ2-7	TGCGCCAGCAGCCAAGATCTAGCGGCCCCCTACGAGCAGTACTTC	CASSQDLAAPYEQYF
TRBV6-5	few	TRBD2	TRBJ2-2	TGTGCCAGCAGCCGACTAGCGGGTTTCACCGGGGAGCTGTTTTTT	CASSRLAGFTGELFF
TRBV9	.	.	TRBJ2-3	TGTGCCAGCAACCAGGGGCCCAGCACAGATACGCAGTATTTT	CASNQGPSTDTQYF
TRBV4-3	.	.	TRBJ2-7	TGCGCCAGCAGCCAAGAGGGGAGCTCCCACGAGCAGTACTTC	CASSQEGSSHEQYF
TRBV7-2	.	.	TRBJ2-5	TGTGCCAGCAGCCCCGGGGGACTTCAAGAGACCCAGTACTTC	CASSPGGLQETQYF
TRBV25-1	.	.	TRBJ2-7	TGTGCCAGCAGTGGGGCAGGTAGAATCTCCTACGAGCAGTACTTC	CASSGAGRISYEQYF
TRBV11-3	.	TRBD1	TRBJ1-1	TGTGCCAGCAGCTCACGCCAGGGGGCATGGACTGAAGCTTTCTTT	CASSSRQGAWTEAFF
TRBV28	.	.	TRBJ2-3	TGTGCCAGCAGTTTTGCGGCTAGTCGCTCCGCAGATACGCAGTATTTT	CASSFAASRSADTQYF
TRBV2	.	.	TRBJ2-2	TGTGCCAGCACTTCGAGCCCTACCGGGGAGCTGTTTTTT	CASTSSPTGELFF
TRBV4-3	.	TRBD1	TRBJ2-3	TGCGCCAGCAGCCAAGAAATTGCAGGGGGCATGGCAGATACGCAGTATTTT	CASSQEIAGGMADTQYF
TRBV9	.	.	TRBJ2-3	TGTGCCAGCAGCGCGGGAGTTGGCGCAGATACGCAGTATTTT	CASSAGVGADTQYF
TRBV18	.	TRBD1	TRBJ2-1	TGTGCCAGCTCCCCAGGGACAGGGGGAAGCTACAATGAGCAGTTCTTC	CASSPGTGGSYNEQFF
TRBV5-6	few	.	TRBJ1-2	TGTGCCAGCAGCTTCCCGACAGTAAACTATGGCTACACCTTC	CASSFPTVNYGYTF
TRBV2	.	.	TRBJ1-2	TGTGCCAGCAGTCCCCCGGCGGGGATTTTTAACTATGGCTACACCTTC	CASSPPAGIFNYGYTF
TRBV28	.	TRBD2	TRBJ2-3	TGTGCCAGCAGTTTAGGGCTAGCGGGACGCACAGATACGCAGTATTTT	CASSLGLAGRTDTQYF